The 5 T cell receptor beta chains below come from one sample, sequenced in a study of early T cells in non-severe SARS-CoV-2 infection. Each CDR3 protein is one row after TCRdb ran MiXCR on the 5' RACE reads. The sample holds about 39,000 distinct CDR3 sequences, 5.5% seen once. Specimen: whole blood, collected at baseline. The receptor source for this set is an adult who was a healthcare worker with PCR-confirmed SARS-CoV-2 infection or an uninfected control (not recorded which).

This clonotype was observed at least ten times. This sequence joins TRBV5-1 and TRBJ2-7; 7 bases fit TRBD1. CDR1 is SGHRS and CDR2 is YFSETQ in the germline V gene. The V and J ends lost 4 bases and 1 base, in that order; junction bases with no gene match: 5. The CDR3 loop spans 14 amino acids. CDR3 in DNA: TGCGCCAGCAGCGACCAACAGGGGTCCTACGAGCAGTACTTC. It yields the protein CASSDQQGSYEQYF.

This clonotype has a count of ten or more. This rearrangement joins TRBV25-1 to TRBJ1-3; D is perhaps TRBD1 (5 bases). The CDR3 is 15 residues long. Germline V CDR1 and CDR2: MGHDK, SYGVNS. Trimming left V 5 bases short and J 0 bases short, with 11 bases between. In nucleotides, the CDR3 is TGTGCCAGCAGTCGAGCTGGGGGCTCTGGAAACACCATATATTTT. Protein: CASSRAGGSGNTIYF.

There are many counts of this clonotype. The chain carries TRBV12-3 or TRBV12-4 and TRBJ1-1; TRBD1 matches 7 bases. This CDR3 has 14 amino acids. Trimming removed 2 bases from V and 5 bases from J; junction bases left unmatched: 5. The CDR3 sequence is CASSLRQGKTEAFF. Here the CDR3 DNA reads TGTGCCAGCAGTTTAAGACAGGGAAAGACTGAAGCTTTCTTT.

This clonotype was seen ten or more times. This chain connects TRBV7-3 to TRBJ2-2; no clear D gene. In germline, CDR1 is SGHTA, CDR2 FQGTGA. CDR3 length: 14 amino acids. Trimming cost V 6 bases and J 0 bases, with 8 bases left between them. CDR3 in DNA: TGTGCCAGCAGAAACCTCGCGAACACCGGGGAGCTGTTTTTT. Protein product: CASRNLANTGELFF.

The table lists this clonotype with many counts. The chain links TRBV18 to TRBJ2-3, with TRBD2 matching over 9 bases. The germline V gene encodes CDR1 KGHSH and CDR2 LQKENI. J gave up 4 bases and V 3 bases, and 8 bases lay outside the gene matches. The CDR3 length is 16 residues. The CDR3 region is CASSPPGLARPDTQYF. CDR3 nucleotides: TGTGCCAGCTCACCCCCGGGACTAGCTCGGCCAGATACGCAGTATTTT.